The sequence of this T cell receptor beta chain was determined in a study of blood T cell repertoires in COVID-19. For the study at large: Sites in the United States, Italy and Spain provided acute and convalescent COVID-19 samples. Sources were T cells, B-cell-depleted T cells, or PBMCs; the material itself was cDNA or gDNA.

The table came from immunoSEQ multiplex PCR; TCRdb's copy has only in-frame clones and leaves some out. The repertoire holds 64,000 or so clones, with about 78% as singletons. CDR3 length: 14 residues. Per the germline V gene, CDR1 is LGHDT and CDR2 is YNNKEL (reference sequence). With 4 bases clipped from V and 3 bases from J, the junction kept 3 bases outside the gene matches. The origin of this receptor is a man of 80 years or more with acute or convalescent COVID-19. The rearrangement joins TRBV3-1 (or the pseudogene TRBV3-2) to TRBJ2-3, with 8 nucleotides matching TRBD1. The specimen sequenced was peripheral blood. DNA for the CDR3: TGTGCCAGCAGCCCTTGGACAGGGACAGATACGCAGTATTTT. Translation gives CASSPWTGTDTQYF.